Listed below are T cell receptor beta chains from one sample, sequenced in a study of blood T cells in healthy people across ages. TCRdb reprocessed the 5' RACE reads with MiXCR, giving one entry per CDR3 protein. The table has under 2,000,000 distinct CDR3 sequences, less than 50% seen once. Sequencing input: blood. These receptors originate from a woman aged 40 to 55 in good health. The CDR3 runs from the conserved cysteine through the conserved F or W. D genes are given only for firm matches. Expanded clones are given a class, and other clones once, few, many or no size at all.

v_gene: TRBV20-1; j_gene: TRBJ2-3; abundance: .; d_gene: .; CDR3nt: TGCAGTGCTAGAGATATCGGGGCCCGTGTCCCAGATATGCAGTATTTT; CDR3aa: CSARDIGARVPDMQYF
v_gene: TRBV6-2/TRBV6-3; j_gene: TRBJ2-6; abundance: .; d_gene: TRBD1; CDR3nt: TGTGCCAGCGGAGAGACAGGGATAATCTCTGGGGCCAACGTCGTGACTTTC; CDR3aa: CASGETGIISGANVVTF
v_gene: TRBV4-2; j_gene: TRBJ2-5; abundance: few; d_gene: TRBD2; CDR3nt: TGTGCCAGCAGCCCGGTAGCGGGGGGGCAAGAGACCCAGTACTTC; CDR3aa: CASSPVAGGQETQYF
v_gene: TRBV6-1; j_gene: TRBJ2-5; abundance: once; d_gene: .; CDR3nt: TGTGCCAGCAGTGGACCGGTCAGTTCCCAAGAGACCCAGTACTTC; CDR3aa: CASSGPVSSQETQYF
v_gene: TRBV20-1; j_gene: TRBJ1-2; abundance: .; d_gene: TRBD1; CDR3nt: TGCAGTGCTAGAGACCCCCGAGGGGGCGGCTATGGCTACACCTTC; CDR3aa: CSARDPRGGGYGYTF
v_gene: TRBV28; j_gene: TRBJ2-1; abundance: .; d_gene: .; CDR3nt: TGTGCCAGCAGGGGCGCGGCCTACAATGAGCAGTTCTTC; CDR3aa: CASRGAAYNEQFF
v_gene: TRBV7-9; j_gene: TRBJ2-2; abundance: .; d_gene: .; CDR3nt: TGTGCCAGCAGCCCAAATCTAAGGGACACCGGGGAGCTGTTTTTT; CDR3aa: CASSPNLRDTGELFF
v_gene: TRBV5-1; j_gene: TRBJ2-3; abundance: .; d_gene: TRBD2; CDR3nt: TGCGCCAGCAGCCAAACGGGACTAGAGGCAGATACGCAGTATTTT; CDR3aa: CASSQTGLEADTQYF
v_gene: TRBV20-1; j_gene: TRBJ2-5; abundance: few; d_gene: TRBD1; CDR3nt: TGCAGTGCTATCCTGGGGACAGGGCAAGAGACCCAGTACTTC; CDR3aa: CSAILGTGQETQYF
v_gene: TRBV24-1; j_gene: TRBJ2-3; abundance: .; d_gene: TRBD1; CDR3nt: TGTGCCACCAGTGATATGACAGGGTCCCCAGATACGCAGTATTTT; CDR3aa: CATSDMTGSPDTQYF
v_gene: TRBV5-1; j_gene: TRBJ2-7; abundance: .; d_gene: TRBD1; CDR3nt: TGCGCCAGCAGCGTCCGGACAGGGATATACGAGCAGTACTTC; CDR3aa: CASSVRTGIYEQYF
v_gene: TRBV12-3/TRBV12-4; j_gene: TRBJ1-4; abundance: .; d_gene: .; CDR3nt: TGTGCCAGCAGTTCCCGGGGCCTGGATGAAAAACTGTTTTTT; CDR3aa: CASSSRGLDEKLFF
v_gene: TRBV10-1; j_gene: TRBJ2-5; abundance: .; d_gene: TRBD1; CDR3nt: TGCGCCAGCAGTGAGGCAGGGGGCTCAGAAGAGACCCAGTACTTC; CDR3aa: CASSEAGGSEETQYF
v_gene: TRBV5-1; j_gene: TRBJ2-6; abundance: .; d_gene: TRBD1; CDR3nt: TGCGCCAGCAGCTTACTCGGACAGGGGTTAAGCTCTGGGGCCAACGTCCTGACTTTC; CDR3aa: CASSLLGQGLSSGANVLTF
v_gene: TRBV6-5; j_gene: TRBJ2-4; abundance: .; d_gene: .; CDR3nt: TGTGCCAGCAGTTACGGGGGTAGCCTAGCCAAAAACATTCAGTACTTC; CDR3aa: CASSYGGSLAKNIQYF
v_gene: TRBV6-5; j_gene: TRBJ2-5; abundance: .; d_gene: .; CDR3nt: TGTGCCAGCAGTTATGATGGACGGACGGGGACCCAGTACTTC; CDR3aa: CASSYDGRTGTQYF
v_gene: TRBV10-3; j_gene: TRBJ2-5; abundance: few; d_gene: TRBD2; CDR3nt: TGTGCCATCAGTGAGAGATCCGAAGCGGGGGGGGAGACCCAGTACTTC; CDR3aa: CAISERSEAGGETQYF
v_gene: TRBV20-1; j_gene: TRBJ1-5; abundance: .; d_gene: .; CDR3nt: TGCAGTGCAACCACTAGCAATCAGCCCCAGCATTTT; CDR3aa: CSATTSNQPQHF
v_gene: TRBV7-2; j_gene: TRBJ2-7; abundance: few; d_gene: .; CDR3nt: TGTGCCAGCGGGGGGACCGGCGCCTACGAGCAGTACTTC; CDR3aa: CASGGTGAYEQYF
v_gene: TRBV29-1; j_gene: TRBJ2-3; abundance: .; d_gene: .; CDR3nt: TGCAGCGCGACTGGAACTAGCACAGATACGCAGTATTTT; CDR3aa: CSATGTSTDTQYF
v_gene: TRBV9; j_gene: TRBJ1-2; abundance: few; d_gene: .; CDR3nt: TGTGCCAGCAGCTCAAGGGCGGGGAGTGGCTACACCTTC; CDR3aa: CASSSRAGSGYTF
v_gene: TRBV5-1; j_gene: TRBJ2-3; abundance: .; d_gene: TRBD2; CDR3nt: TGCGCCAGCAGCCATCGGACTAGCGGGCAACGCACAGATACGCAGTATTTT; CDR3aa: CASSHRTSGQRTDTQYF
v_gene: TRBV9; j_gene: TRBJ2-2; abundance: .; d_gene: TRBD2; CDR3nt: TGTGCCAGCAGCACTAGCGGGGGGCCGAACACCGGGGAGCTGTTTTTT; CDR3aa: CASSTSGGPNTGELFF
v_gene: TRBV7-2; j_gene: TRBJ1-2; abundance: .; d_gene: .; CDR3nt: TGTGCCAGCAGCCCAGGATGGCAGGGAATACGGGGCTACACCTTC; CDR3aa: CASSPGWQGIRGYTF
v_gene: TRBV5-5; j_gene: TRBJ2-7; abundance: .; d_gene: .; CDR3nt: TGTGCCAGCAGCTTGGGGGGAGGAGGGACCTTGTACAATGAGCAGTACTTC; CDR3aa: CASSLGGGGTLYNEQYF
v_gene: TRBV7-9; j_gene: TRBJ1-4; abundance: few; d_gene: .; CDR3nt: TGTGCCAGCAGCTTGGGGTCAGCAGGGCCGACAAATGAAAAACTGTTTTTT; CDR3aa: CASSLGSAGPTNEKLFF
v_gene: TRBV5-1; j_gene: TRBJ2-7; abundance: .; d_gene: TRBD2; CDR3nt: TGCGCCAGCAGCTTGGAATCGAGCGGGGGGGCGGGCGAGCAGTACTTC; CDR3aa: CASSLESSGGAGEQYF
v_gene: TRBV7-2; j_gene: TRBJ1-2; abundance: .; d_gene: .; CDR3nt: TGTGCCAGCAGCTTAGCGCAGGTTTCCTATGGCTACACCTTC; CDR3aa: CASSLAQVSYGYTF
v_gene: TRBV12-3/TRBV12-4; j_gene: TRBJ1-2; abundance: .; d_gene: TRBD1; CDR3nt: TGTGCCAGCAGTTTAGGGACAGGGGCTCAATATGGCTACACCTTC; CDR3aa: CASSLGTGAQYGYTF
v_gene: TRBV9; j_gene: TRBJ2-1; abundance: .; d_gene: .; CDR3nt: TGTGCCAGCAGCGTAGGGGGTGCTTATGAGCGGTTCTTC; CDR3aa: CASSVGGAYERFF
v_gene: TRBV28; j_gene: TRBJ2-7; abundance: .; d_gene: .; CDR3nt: TGTGCCAGCAGTCCGGGACGGCTACCCTACGAGCAGTACTTC; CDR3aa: CASSPGRLPYEQYF
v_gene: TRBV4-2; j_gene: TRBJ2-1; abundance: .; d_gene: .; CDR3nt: TGTGCCAGCAGCCAAGCCCCGGCCCTCAATGAGCAGTTCTTC; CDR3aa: CASSQAPALNEQFF
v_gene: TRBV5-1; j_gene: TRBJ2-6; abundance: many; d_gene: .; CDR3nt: TGCGCCAGCGGTACAGCGTCCCAGGCCAACGTCCTGACTTTC; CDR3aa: CASGTASQANVLTF
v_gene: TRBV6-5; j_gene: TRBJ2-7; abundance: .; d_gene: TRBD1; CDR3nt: TGTGCCAGCAAAAGAGGGACAGCCGACTACGAGCAGTACTTC; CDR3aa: CASKRGTADYEQYF
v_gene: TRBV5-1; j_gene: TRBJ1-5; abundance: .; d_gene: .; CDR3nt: TGCGCCAGCAGCAGAGACGCAAGCAATCAGCCCCAGCATTTT; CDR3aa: CASSRDASNQPQHF
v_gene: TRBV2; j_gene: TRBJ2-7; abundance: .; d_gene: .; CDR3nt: TGTGCCAGCAGTGAAACCCGGACAACTTACGAGCAGTACTTC; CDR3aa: CASSETRTTYEQYF
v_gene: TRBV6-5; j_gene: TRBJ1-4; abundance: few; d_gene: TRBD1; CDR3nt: TGTGCCAGCAGTGACCGACAGGGACCTAATGAAAAACTGTTTTTT; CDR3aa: CASSDRQGPNEKLFF
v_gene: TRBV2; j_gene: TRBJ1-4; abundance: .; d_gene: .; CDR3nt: TGTGCCAGCACGAGGCTAGGAGTTGCAACTAATGAAAAACTGTTTTTT; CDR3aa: CASTRLGVATNEKLFF
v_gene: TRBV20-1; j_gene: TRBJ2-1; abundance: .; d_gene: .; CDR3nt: TGCAGTGCTAGAGATCTCAGGGACGTTTCCTACAATGAGCAGTTCTTC; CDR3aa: CSARDLRDVSYNEQFF
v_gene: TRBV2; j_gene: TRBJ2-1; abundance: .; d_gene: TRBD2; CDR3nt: TGTGCCAGCAGGCCAAGGACTAGCGGGGGTAATAATGAGCAGTTCTTC; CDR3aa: CASRPRTSGGNNEQFF
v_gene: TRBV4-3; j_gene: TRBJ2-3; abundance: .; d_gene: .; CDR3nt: TGCGCCAGCAGCCAGATAAGCCAGGTATCCGATACGCAGTATTTT; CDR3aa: CASSQISQVSDTQYF
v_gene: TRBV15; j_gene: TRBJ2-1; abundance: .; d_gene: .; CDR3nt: TGTGCCACCAGCAGAGATCCAGACTCGTACAGGGTTAGAGAGCAGTTCTTC; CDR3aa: CATSRDPDSYRVREQFF
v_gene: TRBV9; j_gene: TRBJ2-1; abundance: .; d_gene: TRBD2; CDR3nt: TGTGCCAGCAGCGTAGACCCTAGCGGGCGGGCTAACAATGAGCAGTTCTTC; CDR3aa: CASSVDPSGRANNEQFF
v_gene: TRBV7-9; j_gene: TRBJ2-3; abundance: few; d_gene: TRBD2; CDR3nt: TGTGCCAGCAGCTTGGGGAGCGGGGGATTCATCAGCACAGATACGCAGTATTTT; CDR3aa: CASSLGSGGFISTDTQYF